This TCR beta chain emerged from a study of cytomegalovirus exposure and HLA in healthy donors (dated by TCRdb to about 2017). About the investigation overall: According to an earlier analysis of 550 to 750 of the donors, about 180 million T cells yielded 100 million or so unique TCR beta sequences and approximately 300 Gb of sequence data. Around 320 gigabases of sequencing data and tens of millions of unique TCR sequences were included in an early release covering several hundred HLA-typed donors. Of the 300 to 500 genotyped donors, 75% to 85% were placed in the genetic ancestry cluster associated with self-reported Caucasian donors. The study aimed to test whether cataloging public T cell receptors could reveal signatures of past pathogen exposure. The study used immunosequencing to profile the T cell repertoires of more than 650 subjects and linked those repertoires to cytomegalovirus serostatus. A separate validation cohort of 90 to 150 different subjects was used in addition to the 666-subject first cohort. To predict cytomegalovirus infection status, the study brought together high-throughput TCR immunosequencing, statistical association of individual TCRs with disease status, and machine learning. To study patterns of TCR occurrence, a later analysis re-analyzed previously published TCR beta repertoires from more than 550 donors and added high-resolution HLA genotyping. Rather than drawing on any new phenotypic data, the later analysis identified candidate immune exposures from TCR beta sequences and the way those sequences occurred across donors. In an earlier analysis of roughly 540 of the donors, high-throughput TCR beta sequencing was used to judge whether each TCR beta V gene segment behaved as functional or pseudogenic. Donor age, sex, ethnicity and CMV serostatus were compiled alongside the repertoire data. Genome-wide SNP genotypes for about 60% of the roughly 670 donors were used in a later genetic analysis, which treated that subset as a discovery cohort. All discovery cohort repertoires had been generated using a single sequencing platform. Both class I and class II loci were covered by HLA typing, at four-digit resolution. Typing coverage varied by locus: 629-630 donors for A, B, C, DRB1 and DQB1; roughly 500 for DQA1; nearly 610 for DPA1; 450 to 480 for DPB1. Because of strong linkage in the cohort, a handful of DR-DQ haplotypes were treated as single units for association and clustering. Across about 370 genotyped donors of the cohort, an average of roughly 200,000 unique TCR beta nucleotide sequences per donor were sequenced, and 15% to 20% of those sequences were non-productive. Broad study findings and their caveats: When HLA alleles, especially DR and DQ, strongly co-occurred, TCR associations were difficult to assign to individual alleles. Only TCR beta chains were sequenced in this cohort, and the absence of alpha or paired-chain data limited detectable features. A later analysis found that HLA-associated TCR beta chains were more clonally expanded and had lower generation probabilities than equally common non-associated chains. V-gene and J-gene trimming of TCR beta chains was associated with a missense DCLRE1C variant in a later genetic analysis, and the association was replicated in an independent cohort. The only immune exposure information available for the cohort was CMV serostatus. In both the original and validation cohorts, the classifier was reported to diagnose cytomegalovirus status with high specificity and sensitivity. In vitro tests confirmed that a few of the cytomegalovirus-associated TCR beta chains recognize cytomegalovirus antigens. Because counts were too low, seventeen rarely observed V segments, including chromosome 9 orphons, were excluded from the earlier analysis of 587 of the donors. According to a later genetic analysis, donors in an Asian-associated ancestry cluster had fewer N-insertions in productive TCRs than the roughly 700-donor mean. The authors suggested that the approach could potentially be extended to other disease states and immunological phenotypes. Some IMGT-functional V segments, including TRBV6-2 and TRBV6-3, could not be told apart with the 87-base-pair reads, so those segments were excluded. A further reported finding was that TCR beta sequences accurately predicted the HLA-A and HLA-B alleles for most subjects in the first cohort. Correlated functional status among segregating V segments might reflect linkage disequilibrium, but an unknown experimental factor could not be ruled out. At a false discovery rate of 0.05, a later analysis linked under 20,000 TCR beta sequences to specific HLA alleles. The presence/absence analyses assumed that sequencing depth was roughly uniform across donors, and that assumption may not be true. The sequencing pipeline was judged likely to have produced a cluster of highly shared sequence variants as a technical artifact. Because HLA typing was missing for some donors at each locus, association tests included only the typed subset. Several of the top co-occurrence clusters appeared to be linked to parvovirus B19, influenza, CMV and Epstein-Barr virus, according to a later analysis. In the study, approximately 150 TCR beta chains were listed as associated with cytomegalovirus. An earlier analysis of 450 to 750 of the donors showed that most TCR beta V segments appeared in productive rearrangements either about 87% or about 30% of the time, which broadly matched IMGT annotations. According to a later analysis, TCR association rates differed among HLA loci, with DRB1 alleles showing the most associated TCRs and HLA-C alleles showing the fewest. Most TCR sequences were seen in very few donors, while some public TCRs were found in many individuals. Most CMV-associated TCR beta chains appeared to be HLA-restricted in a later analysis, and the HLA associations seemed to be driven largely by CMV exposure.

Concerning this clone: No cognate antigen has been identified for it. Base qualities are not provided; no much larger clone lies one nucleotide away.

In total, 666 healthy bone marrow donors made up the cohort. At the time of sampling, every cohort member was nominally healthy, though immune exposures that went unrecorded were likely present. The donor was CMV seropositive and belonged to the group of 270 or so seropositive cohort members. A peripheral blood sample was collected from each donor, and TCR beta sequencing was performed on peripheral blood mononuclear cells. Genomic DNA extraction from the blood cell samples was performed with the Qiagen DNeasy Blood Extraction Kit. Library construction relied on the immunoSEQ multiplex PCR assay. For the multiplex PCR, a mixture combining 60 forward primers for TCR Vbeta segments and 13 reverse primers for TCR Jbeta segments was used. Amplification of the CDR3 region of rearranged TCR beta genes was performed with a multiplex PCR assay on genomic DNA. The amplified TCR beta libraries were sequenced on the Illumina HiSeq System as 87-base-pair reads. In the original analysis: A later analysis tallied 75 million to 85 million unique TCR beta chains across the 640 or so repertoires, and around 9.9 million of those chains were shared by two or more donors. A nearest-neighbor algorithm error-corrected the raw reads and collapsed the reads into unique sequences, merging closely related sequences to remove PCR and sequencing errors. CDR3 sequences were aligned to IMGT reference sequences to assign V, D and J gene segments. Each retained sequence needed at least a six-nucleotide match to both a V gene segment and a J gene segment. Rearrangements were called productive when the CDR3 lacked stop codons and stayed in frame with V and J; all others were non-productive. Following IMGT convention, CDR3 was defined as the stretch from the second conserved V-encoded cysteine to the conserved J-encoded phenylalanine. In an earlier analysis of roughly 580 of the donors, sequences lacking an unambiguous match to a single V gene segment were excluded. In an earlier analysis of some 590 of the donors, V segments were called functional above 56.7% productive rearrangements and were called segregating when the between-donor standard deviation exceeded 5%. A statistical classification framework was developed to diagnose cytomegalovirus status using the catalog of TCR beta chain sequences. A later analysis assigned V and J genes by comparing TCR nucleotide sequences with IMGT/GENE-DB human TR gene sequences. A later analysis assigned CDR3 sequences and most-parsimonious VDJ recombination scenarios with the TCRdist pipeline. A later analysis defined each TCR beta chain by its CDR3 amino acid sequence plus V-gene family, and excluded reads lacking a unique V-gene family. In a later analysis, 500 to 700 highly shared, low-generation-probability nucleotide sequences were removed to address suspected cross-contamination and a sequencing artifact. In a later analysis, a clonal expansion index for each public chain was calculated from normalized within-repertoire ranks of inferred template counts. Generation probabilities in a later analysis came from a VDJ recombination model fitted to out-of-frame rearrangements, and those results were checked against IGoR. In a later analysis, TCR-TCR, TCR-HLA and TCR-CMV co-occurrence was scored with hypergeometric tests, and a repertoire-size bias correction was applied to TCR pairs. False discovery rates were estimated in a later analysis by permuting HLA or CMV assignments 20 times. In a later analysis, co-occurring TCRs were grouped using DBSCAN, and TCRdist sequence similarity was added for clustering within HLA-allele-positive subsets. Repertoires with fewer than 30,000 or more than 120,000 public chains were left out of co-occurrence clustering, as were a few repertoires with anomalous nucleotide sharing. Imported from immuneACCESS, the table was reduced by TCRdb to in-frame sequences with V and J called. These copies leave out some clones; in studies compared against another copy, an unresolved V gene accounts for under half, and the cause of the remainder is not known. V and J calls and clone size are as listed in that table; D and trimming were resolved from the DNA. This sample lists 150,000 to 200,000 clones; over 80% were detected once. The top ten clones comprise about 3.8% of the sample.

The germline ends are 15 bases apart after V is trimmed by 6 bases and J by 0 bases. The CDR3 has 17 amino acids, counting the end cysteine and phenylalanine. The kept DNA is CDR3 alone, 51 bases in frame from the first base. The germline V gene (reference sequence) yields LNHDA for CDR1 and SQIVND for CDR2. Sample: PBMCs. The receptor was isolated from a man between 50 and 59 years old in good health and CMV-seropositive. Rearrangement joined TRBV19 to TRBJ1-6, with no confidently assigned D gene. The DNA sequence reads TGTGCCAGTAGCGCTGGACTCCCGAGCTCCTATAATTCACCCCTCCACTTT. Translated, it gives CASSAGLPSSYNSPLHF.